The 27 T cell receptor beta chains below were found in one sample sequenced in a study of T-cell reconstitution after alpha-beta-depleted transplantation in children. Preparation of the TCRbeta library was carried out with unique molecular identifiers. TCRdb itself ran the PCR reads through MiXCR, one entry per CDR3 protein. The sample has a few hundred thousand distinct CDR3 sequences, about 20% seen once. The material sequenced was PBMCs from the stem cell graft donor, taken from the stem cell graft. The receptors stem from a human donor who donated a stem cell graft to a child with acute myeloid leukemia.

This sequence joins TRBV5-1 and TRBJ2-2; 8 nucleotides agree with TRBD2. CDR3 length: 16 residues. Germline V gene lookup returns CDR1 SGHRS and CDR2 YFSETQ. V shed 0 bases, J shed 7 bases, and the junction held 8 bases outside the gene matches. The chain's CDR3 is CASSLEGLGPLGELFF. The CDR3 nucleotides read TGCGCCAGCAGCTTGGAGGGACTAGGTCCCCTCGGGGAGCTGTTTTTT. The full variable domain, in which reference TRBV5-1 and TRBJ2-2 provide the parts outside the CDR3, is KAGVTQTPRYLIKTRGQQVTLSCSPISGHRSVSWYQQTPGQGLQFLFEYFSETQRNKGNFPGRFSGRQFSNSRSEMNVSTLELGDSALYLCASSLEGLGPLGELFFGEGSRLTVL.

V is TRBV3-1 and J is TRBJ2-3; 8 bases match TRBD1. The CDR3 is made up of 16 amino acids. Germline V CDR1 and CDR2: LGHDT, YNNKEL (reference sequence). Unmatched junction bases numbered 4, after V lost 0 bases and J lost 2 bases. DNA for the CDR3: TGTGCCAGCAGCCAAGACAGGGGGCTTGTCACAGATACGCAGTATTTT. Translation: CASSQDRGLVTDTQYF.

CDR3 coding DNA: TGTGCCGTTCGGGGGGTAGCGGGAAGGGGAGATACGCAGTATTTT. It translates to CAVRGVAGRGDTQYF. The rearrangement links TRBV28 to TRBJ2-3; 8 bases map to TRBD2. CDR3 length: 15 amino acids. Per germline, CDR1 MDHEN and CDR2 SYDVKM. The ends lost 11 bases at V and 5 bases at J; junction bases unmatched: 15.

This clonotype was found a few times. V is TRBV7-2 and J is TRBJ2-7, with a tentative D call TRBD1 (7 bases). The CDR3 extends over 15 amino acids. V was cut by 5 bases and J by 6 bases, with 20 bases left in between. Germline V gene data show CDR1 as SGHTA and CDR2 as FQGNSA. The CDR3 region is CASSRATRGLGEQYF. The CDR3 DNA is TGTGCCAGCAGCCGAGCGACTAGGGGGCTTGGCGAGCAGTACTTC.

The chain recombines TRBV10-3 with TRBJ2-7; TRBD1 aligns across 8 bases. Losses at the gene ends were 2 bases for V and 5 bases for J; bases not matched to a gene: 5. The V gene's germline CDR1 is ENHRY and CDR2 SYGVKD. CDR3 length: 14 residues. The CDR3 DNA reads TGTGCCATCAGTGAGGTGGCAGGGGGCCACGAGCAGTACTTC. Its protein product is CAISEVAGGHEQYF.

This clonotype was observed a handful of times. CDR3 coding DNA: TGTGCCAGCACCGCTCACAATGAGCAGTTCTTC. The encoded protein is CASTAHNEQFF. J is TRBJ2-1 and V is TRBV27; no clear D gene. Trimming stripped 7 bases from V and 5 bases from J, with 6 bases between. CDR3 length: 11 residues. CDR1 and CDR2 from the germline V gene are MNHEY and SMNVEV (reference sequence).

Turning to this clonotype: This may arise from a read error, as a much more abundant clone is one base away. This chain joins TRBV6-4 and TRBJ2-1; the match to TRBD2 covers 7 bases. CDR1 and CDR2 (germline): MRHNA, SNTAGT. The CDR3 is made up of 16 amino acids. V lost 1 base and J lost 11; bases outside the gene matches: 14. The DNA of the CDR3 is TGTGCCAGCAGTGACTTGGCGGGAGAGGGGAGGGATAAGCAGTTCTTC. This codes for CASSDLAGEGRDKQFF.

The chain has TRBV29-1 and TRBJ1-2; perhaps TRBD1 as D (5 bases). Trimming pared 0 bases from V and 4 bases from J, leaving 12 bases between. Germline-derived CDR1 and CDR2 are SQVTM and ANQGSEA. This CDR3 has 14 amino acids. The CDR3 DNA reads as TGCAGCGTTGAAGATTTCGGGACCCCCTATGGCTACACCTTC. Protein: CSVEDFGTPYGYTF.

This clonotype showed up many times. V usage is TRBV12-5 and J usage is TRBJ1-5; D is perhaps TRBD1 (5 bases). There are 19 residues in the CDR3. In germline, CDR1 is LGHNT, CDR2 FRNRAP. The V end lost 0 bases, the J end lost 0 bases, and 18 bases lay between the germline ends. The CDR3 nucleotides read TGTGCTAGTGGTTTGGTTGGGACGGGCAGCCCCTATAGCAATCAGCCCCAGCATTTT. Its protein is CASGLVGTGSPYSNQPQHF.

V and J are TRBV28 and TRBJ2-1; 9 nucleotides agree with TRBD1. V shed 8 bases, J shed 4 bases, and the junction held 9 bases outside the gene matches. The CDR3 consists of 15 residues. CDR1 and CDR2 from the germline V gene are MDHEN and SYDVKM. For the CDR3, the DNA is TGTGCCAGCGTAGGACAGGGGATCCTTTACAATGAGCAGTTCTTC. It yields the protein CASVGQGILYNEQFF.

The chain's CDR3 is CSISTGTRSYEQYF. The CDR3 DNA reads TGCAGCATCAGCACCGGGACTAGGTCCTACGAGCAGTACTTC. The chain has TRBV29-1 and TRBJ2-7, with TRBD2 matching 8 bases. Trimming at V came to 8 bases and at J to 1 base, leaving 10 bases not matched to a gene. The length of the CDR3 is 14 residues. Germline V lookup: CDR1 SQVTM, CDR2 ANQGSEA.

This clonotype has a handful of counts. The chain couples TRBV20-1 to TRBJ2-7; D is possibly TRBD1 or TRBD2 (5 bases each). V was pared by 6 bases and J by 6 bases, with 12 bases between. The CDR3 runs to 11 residues. The V gene's germline CDR1 is DFQATT and CDR2 SNEGSKA (reference sequence). The CDR3 reads CSARLGVEQYF. In DNA, the CDR3 is TGCAGTGCCCGCCTGGGGGTCGAGCAGTACTTC.

This clonotype was detected only a few times. V gene TRBV7-6 combines with J gene TRBJ2-1; D call uncertain. Trimming removed 5 bases at V and 3 bases at J, with 17 bases between. Germline V lookup: CDR1 SGHVS, CDR2 FNYEAQ. This CDR3 spans 16 amino acids. CDR3 sequence: CASSQRNGRDYNEQFF. CDR3 bases: TGTGCCAGCAGCCAACGAAACGGCCGAGACTACAATGAGCAGTTCTTC.

The chain combines TRBV4-2 with TRBJ2-7, with D possibly matching TRBD2 (6 bases). This CDR3 is 14 amino acids long. In germline, CDR1 is LGHNA, CDR2 YNFKEQ. Trimming removed 4 bases from V and 12 bases from J, with 22 bases in between. The CDR3 nucleotides are TGTGCCAGCAGCCCAACCGGTGCGGGAAGCTCTTGGTACTTC. It codes for CASSPTGAGSSWYF.

Only one count was recorded for this clonotype. This chain links TRBV7-8 with TRBJ2-7, with 9 bases identical to TRBD2. This CDR3 comprises 15 residues. Trimming cost V 0 bases and J 4 bases; bases outside gene matches: 4. CDR1 is SGHVS and CDR2 is FQNEAQ in the germline V gene. The CDR3: CASSLAASGTYEQYF. The CDR3 bases are TGTGCCAGCAGCTTAGCGGCTAGCGGGACGTACGAGCAGTACTTC.

J is TRBJ2-7 and V is TRBV5-1, with 8 bases aligning to TRBD1. Germline assignment: CDR1 SGHRS and CDR2 YFSETQ. J lost 2 bases, V lost 5 bases, and 12 bases had no gene match. There are 16 residues in the CDR3. Here the CDR3 DNA reads TGCGCCAGCAGTACGAAGACAGGGGTGGAAACCTACGAGCAGTACTTC. It encodes CASSTKTGVETYEQYF.

In this sample, this clonotype turned up a few times. The V call is TRBV7-8, the J call TRBJ2-7, with 12 bases fitting TRBD2. Trimming took 7 bases from V and 5 from J; bases not matched to a gene: 12. Germline assignment: CDR1 SGHVS and CDR2 FQNEAQ. The CDR3 has 16 amino acids. The chain's CDR3 is CASNPFGLAGIHEQYF. In DNA, the CDR3 is TGTGCCAGCAACCCCTTTGGACTAGCGGGGATCCACGAGCAGTACTTC.

The sample holds many counts of this clonotype. The chain employs TRBV27 and TRBJ2-2; 8 nucleotides line up with TRBD2. The CDR3 totals 16 residues. Trimming took 5 bases from V and 5 from J; bases not matched to a gene: 10. Germline CDR1 MNHEY, CDR2 SMNVEV (reference sequence). Written as DNA, the CDR3 is TGTGCCAGCAGTCAGTACGGACTAGCCGGGACCGGGGAGCTGTTTTTT. Amino acid sequence: CASSQYGLAGTGELFF.

This clonotype showed up many times. The V gene is TRBV2, the J gene TRBJ2-1, with 8 bases identical to TRBD2. The CDR3 has 14 amino acids. CDR1 is SNHLY, CDR2 FYNNEI, per germline. V shed 6 bases, J shed 2 bases, and the junction held 3 bases outside the gene matches. CDR3 in DNA: TGTGCCAGCAGAAAGCGGGGGCCCTACAATGAGCAGTTCTTC. Amino acid sequence: CASRKRGPYNEQFF. The full variable domain, its missing parts supplied by reference TRBV2 and TRBJ2-1, is EPEVTQTPSHQVTQMGQEVILRCVPISNHLYFYWYRQILGQKVEFLVSFYNNEISEKSEIFDDQFSVERPDGSNFTLKIRSTKLEDSAMYFCASRKRGPYNEQFFGPGTRLTVL.

This clonotype was detected only once. The J gene is TRBJ1-2, the V gene TRBV11-3; TRBD1 agrees at 7 bases. J was trimmed by 8 bases and V by 1 base; bases with no gene match: 4. This CDR3 spans 13 amino acids. The germline CDR1 and CDR2 sequences are SGHNT and YENEEA. This CDR3 is CASSLATGDGYTF. CDR3 nucleotide sequence: TGTGCCAGCAGCTTAGCAACAGGGGACGGCTACACCTTC.

The V call is TRBV4-2, the J call TRBJ2-7, with D perhaps matching TRBD2 (7 bases). CDR3 length equals 15 residues. Between the trimmed V and J ends, which lost 1 base and 1 base, there was a span of 11 bases. Germline values: CDR1 LGHNA, CDR2 YNFKEQ. CDR3 sequence (DNA): TGTGCCAGCAGCCAAGCCGGGGGGCTATCCTACGAGCAGTACTTC. It encodes CASSQAGGLSYEQYF.

This chain uses TRBV7-9 with TRBJ2-1; D may correspond to TRBD1 or TRBD2 (5 bases each). Trimming removed 10 bases at V and 0 bases at J, with 10 bases between. The germline gives CDR1 SEHNR, CDR2 FQNEAQ (reference sequence). This CDR3 is built from 13 residues. The CDR3 sequence: CATRDGSYNEQFF. CDR3 bases: TGTGCCACCCGGGACGGCTCCTACAATGAGCAGTTCTTC.

The chain carries TRBV15 and TRBJ1-5; 7 bases are shared with TRBD1. Germline CDR1 LNHNV, CDR2 YYDKDF (reference sequence). The ends lost 1 base at V and 6 bases at J; junction bases unmatched: 6. This CDR3 is built from 15 residues. The CDR3 region has the DNA TGTGCCACCAGCAGAGTGACAGGGAACCGTCAGCCCCAGCATTTT. It codes for CATSRVTGNRQPQHF.

This clonotype was seen only a few times. The rearrangement links TRBV6-1 to TRBJ1-2; possibly TRBD1 for D (5 bases). Germline V lookup: CDR1 MNHNS, CDR2 SASEGT. Trimming pared 11 bases from V and 7 bases from J, leaving 14 bases between. The CDR3 is 11 residues long. CDR3 sequence reads: CAGGTVLGYTF. The CDR3, as DNA: TGTGCCGGCGGGACGGTTCTTGGCTACACCTTC.

V is TRBV7-6 and J is TRBJ2-3; D ambiguous. Germline lookup yields CDR1 SGHVS and CDR2 FNYEAQ. V dropped 5 bases and J dropped 2 bases, with 8 bases sitting between them. CDR3 length: 13 amino acids. DNA of the CDR3: TGTGCCAGCAGCCCAGCGCCCACAGATACGCAGTATTTT. It translates to CASSPAPTDTQYF.

This clonotype occurred many times. The chain is built from TRBV20-1 and TRBJ1-1; D is unclear. Trimming removed 1 base at V and 0 bases at J, with 6 bases between. CDR3 length equals 13 residues. Germline V gene data show CDR1 as DFQATT and CDR2 as SNEGSKA (reference sequence). The CDR3 coding sequence is TGCAGTGCTAGAGGAGAGTTGAACACTGAAGCTTTCTTT. It encodes CSARGELNTEAFF.

The CDR3 DNA reads as TGTGCCAGCAGTCGTACACAGACCGGGGAGCTGTTTTTT. It translates to CASSRTQTGELFF. V is TRBV2 and J is TRBJ2-2; D is undetermined. Trimming took 5 bases from V and 5 from J, leaving 9 bases between them. The germline V gene has CDR1 SNHLY and CDR2 FYNNEI. CDR3 length equals 13 residues.